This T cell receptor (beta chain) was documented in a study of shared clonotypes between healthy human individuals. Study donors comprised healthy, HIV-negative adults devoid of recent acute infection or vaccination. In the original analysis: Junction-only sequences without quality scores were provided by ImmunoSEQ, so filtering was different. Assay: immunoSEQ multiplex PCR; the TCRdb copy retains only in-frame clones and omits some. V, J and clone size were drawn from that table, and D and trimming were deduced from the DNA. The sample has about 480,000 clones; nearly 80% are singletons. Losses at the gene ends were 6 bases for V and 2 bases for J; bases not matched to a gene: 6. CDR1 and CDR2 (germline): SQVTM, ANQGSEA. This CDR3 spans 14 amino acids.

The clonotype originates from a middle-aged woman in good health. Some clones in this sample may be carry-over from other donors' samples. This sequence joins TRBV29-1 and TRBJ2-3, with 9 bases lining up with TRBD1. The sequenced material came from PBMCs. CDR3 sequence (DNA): TGCAGCGTCTGCCGGGACAGGGACACAGATACGCAGTATTTT. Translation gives CSVCRDRDTDTQYF.